The TCR beta chain described here comes from a study of T cells in Graves' hyperthyroidism and ophthalmopathy. Notes on this clonotype: Its antigen is unidentified.

There were TCR beta CDR3 regions amplified from RNA transcripts. The TCR CDR3 first-round RT-PCR relied on the HTBI primer set. TCRdb recomputed calls from the multiplex PCR reads with MiXCR, one row per CDR3 protein. Of 300,000 to 450,000 distinct CDR3 sequences listed, around a quarter are singletons. Study-wide results and limits: A model using 13 V-J features told ophthalmopathy apart from stable hyperthyroidism.

V lost 2 bases and J lost 2, with 16 bases in between. The CDR3 contains 16 residues. Germline loops: CDR1 MDHEN, CDR2 SYDVKM. This sequence originates from a man aged 45 to 65 with Graves' hyperthyroidism. The chain employs TRBV28 and TRBJ2-7, with D maybe TRBD2 (7 bases). Sequenced sample: blood. The CDR3 sequence is CASSLPKGGAAYEQYF. CDR3 bases: TGTGCCAGCAGTTTACCGAAGGGGGGGGCCGCCTACGAGCAGTACTTC. The full variable domain, completed using reference TRBV28 and TRBJ2-7, is DVKVTQSSRYLVKRTGEKVFLECVQDMDHENMFWYRQDPGLGLRLIYFSYDVKMKEKGDIPEGYSVSREKKERFSLILESASTNQTSMYLCASSLPKGGAAYEQYFGPGTRLTVT.